Each of the 25 T cell receptor beta chains below was sequenced from the same sample in a study of blood T cells in healthy people across ages. PCR was performed a second time for about 7 to 11 cycles using a sample-barcoded 5' primer and a J-beta primer mix. TCRdb re-derived calls from the 5' RACE reads in MiXCR, one entry per CDR3 protein. The sample consists of roughly 1,500,000 distinct CDR3 sequences, 42% of them appearing once. The sample taken for sequencing was blood. The source is a woman between 18 and 29 years old in good health.

This clonotype was counted between two and nine times. The chain combines TRBV20-1 with TRBJ2-3; D perhaps matches TRBD2 (7 bases). This CDR3 contains 15 residues. Germline V gene lookup returns CDR1 DFQATT and CDR2 SNEGSKA (reference sequence). V lost 1 base to trimming and J lost 4 bases, with 15 bases between them. Here the CDR3 reads CSARVGGLAADTQYF. DNA for the CDR3: TGCAGTGCTAGAGTGGGGGGGCTAGCGGCAGATACGCAGTATTTT.

Points on this clonotype: At one end the junction does not follow the germline gene, possibly because of a read error. The chain employs TRBV19 and TRBJ1-2, with D perhaps TRBD1 (6 bases). The CDR3 is made up of 14 amino acids. The V gene's germline CDR1 is LNHDA and CDR2 SQIVND (reference sequence). This CDR3 reads CASSITGAGVGYAF. As DNA, the CDR3 is TGTGCCAGTAGTATCACGGGGGCTGGAGTTGGCTACGCCTTC.

This clonotype was counted many times. The rearrangement joins TRBV12-3 or TRBV12-4 to TRBJ2-3, with 8 bases aligning to TRBD2. The length of the CDR3 is 16 residues. The V gene end was trimmed by 4 bases and the J gene end by 2 bases; junction bases not matched to a gene: 8. The CDR3 reads CASSSPQLAATDTQYF. The CDR3 coding sequence is TGTGCCAGCAGTTCCCCCCAACTAGCGGCCACAGATACGCAGTATTTT.

This chain connects TRBV7-2 to TRBJ2-3; no clear D gene. Trimming removed 0 bases at V and 0 bases at J, with 7 bases between. This CDR3 contains 15 residues. Germline CDR1 is SGHTA and CDR2 is FQGNSA. The CDR3 region is CASSLARTSTDTQYF. DNA for the CDR3: TGTGCCAGCAGCTTAGCTCGGACCAGCACAGATACGCAGTATTTT.

This chain connects TRBV4-2 to TRBJ2-5; 7 nucleotides match TRBD2. From germline, CDR1 is LGHNA and CDR2 YNFKEQ. The CDR3 totals 16 residues. The junction had 8 bases not matched to a gene; V was cut back by 2 bases and J by 2 bases. The CDR3: CASSQSSASGQETQYF. CDR3 DNA: TGTGCCAGCAGCCAAAGCTCGGCTAGCGGACAAGAGACCCAGTACTTC.

This clonotype has a handful of counts. The chain couples TRBV10-3 to TRBJ2-3, with D tentatively TRBD1 (5 bases). The CDR3 spans 14 residues. Germline CDR1 and CDR2: ENHRY and SYGVKD. The V gene lost 3 bases and the J gene lost 2 bases, with 9 bases spanning the gap. CDR3 DNA: TGTGCCATCAGTGAAGGCAGGGTCACAGATACGCAGTATTTT. Amino acid sequence: CAISEGRVTDTQYF.

The gene calls are TRBV29-1 and TRBJ2-1; the D call may be TRBD1 or TRBD2 (5 bases each). The J call is doubtful: the DNA matches TRBJ2-7 better. This CDR3 region has 14 residues. The germline CDR1 and CDR2 sequences are SQVTM and ANQGSEA. The CDR3 is CSAVWGKSYNEQYF. CDR3 nucleotides: TGCAGCGCAGTCTGGGGGAAGTCCTACAATGAGCAGTACTTC.

The chain carries TRBV27 and TRBJ2-4; tentatively, D is TRBD1 (6 bases). Germline V gene data show CDR1 as MNHEY and CDR2 as SMNVEV (reference sequence). The CDR3 extends over 18 amino acids. Between the trimmed V and J ends, which lost 3 bases and 0 bases, there was a span of 18 bases. The CDR3 is CASSFGSGQFPAKNIQYF. The CDR3 DNA reads TGTGCCAGCAGTTTTGGGAGTGGACAGTTTCCAGCCAAAAACATTCAGTACTTC.

In this sample, this clonotype turned up many times. The rearrangement joins TRBV7-8 to TRBJ2-5, with 9 bases identical to TRBD1. The CDR3 loop spans 15 amino acids. Trimming cost V 1 base and J 5 bases; bases outside gene matches: 5. Looked up from germline, CDR1 is SGHVS and CDR2 is FQNEAQ. The CDR3 DNA reads as TGTGCCAGCAGCTTAGGCACAGGGGGCTTTGAGACCCAGTACTTC. It specifies CASSLGTGGFETQYF.

V gene TRBV19 combines with J gene TRBJ1-5; the D is unclear. Trimming shortened V by 4 bases and J by 8 bases, and 12 bases separated the two germline ends. The germline V gene has CDR1 LNHDA and CDR2 SQIVND (reference sequence). The CDR3 is 13 residues long. This chain's CDR3 is CASSSFREEPQHF. The DNA for the CDR3 is TGTGCCAGTAGTAGCTTTCGGGAAGAGCCCCAGCATTTT.

This clonotype was counted between two and nine times. The rearrangement links TRBV20-1 to TRBJ2-1; D gene ambiguous. The CDR3 is made up of 12 amino acids. Germline V gene lookup returns CDR1 DFQATT and CDR2 SNEGSKA (reference sequence). Trimming left V 6 bases short and J 4 bases short, with 10 bases between. The CDR3 sequence is CSATDLYNEQFF. The CDR3 bases are TGCAGTGCAACCGACTTGTACAATGAGCAGTTCTTC.

This chain links TRBV28 with TRBJ2-3; 14 bases align to TRBD2. V was clipped by 5 bases and J by 5 bases; unmatched bases: 6. From germline, CDR1 is MDHEN and CDR2 SYDVKM. The CDR3 spans 16 residues. The CDR3 protein is CASSVGLAGAGDTQYF. The CDR3 nucleotides are TGTGCCAGCAGTGTGGGACTAGCGGGAGCCGGAGATACGCAGTATTTT. Full variable domain (rest looked up from reference TRBV28 and TRBJ2-3): DVKVTQSSRYLVKRTGEKVFLECVQDMDHENMFWYRQDPGLGLRLIYFSYDVKMKEKGDIPEGYSVSREKKERFSLILESASTNQTSMYLCASSVGLAGAGDTQYFGPGTRLTVL.

This chain connects TRBV5-1 to TRBJ2-1; D remains unclear. The J call is in doubt because the DNA end fits TRBJ2-7 better. The germline V gene encodes CDR1 SGHRS and CDR2 YFSETQ. This CDR3 is built from 15 residues. CDR3 in DNA: TGCGCCAGCAGCCCGGCCCCCGGCGGCGTGAACGAGCAGTACTTC. It yields the protein CASSPAPGGVNEQYF.

This clonotype was seen once. The gene calls are TRBV30 and TRBJ2-5; D unresolved. CDR1 is GTSNPN and CDR2 is SVGIG in the germline V gene (reference sequence). The CDR3 spans 12 residues. Trimming shortened V by 3 bases and J by 11 bases, and 16 bases separated the two germline ends. In DNA, the CDR3 is TGTGCCTGGAGCCCCGCACTCAATGAGCAGTACTTC. Translation: CAWSPALNEQYF.

This clonotype was seen only a few times. This rearrangement joins TRBV10-3 to TRBJ2-3; a possible D gene is TRBD1 (5 bases). The germline V and J ends were trimmed by 4 bases and 4 bases, with 12 bases remaining between them. CDR1 is ENHRY, CDR2 SYGVKD, per germline. This CDR3 has 14 amino acids. The CDR3 DNA is TGTGCCATCAGTGGGGAACCCAGGGCAGATACGCAGTATTTT. It is translated as CAISGEPRADTQYF.

J is TRBJ2-1 and V is TRBV2; TRBD1 or TRBD2 may be the D gene (6 bases each). The V and J ends lost 11 bases and 4 bases respectively, with 9 bases between them. The CDR3 runs to 11 residues. The V gene's germline CDR1 is SNHLY and CDR2 FYNNEI. The CDR3 is CAGGGYNEQFF. CDR3 bases: TGTGCCGGAGGGGGTTACAATGAGCAGTTCTTC.

The rearrangement links TRBV2 to TRBJ2-2, with D hard to call. The CDR3 length is 10 residues. The V end lost 6 bases, the J end lost 7 bases, and 3 bases lay between the germline ends. Germline assignment: CDR1 SNHLY and CDR2 FYNNEI. Written as DNA, the CDR3 is TGTGCCAGCAGGCTCGGGGAGCTGTTTTTT. Its protein product is CASRLGELFF.

This clonotype has a handful of counts. This chain joins TRBV27 and TRBJ1-6, with D perhaps matching TRBD1 (5 bases). With 5 bases removed from V and 10 bases from J, the gap between germline ends came to 15 bases. Per the germline V gene, CDR1 is MNHEY and CDR2 is SMNVEV (reference sequence). The CDR3 totals 14 residues. The CDR3 DNA sequence: TGTGCCAGCAGTCCAGCTTGGGGGGGGTCACCCCTCCACTTT. Protein: CASSPAWGGSPLHF.

There are a few counts of this clonotype. The chain uses TRBV5-1 and TRBJ2-1; D may be TRBD2 (5 bases). This CDR3 contains 16 residues. V gave up 4 bases and J gave up 5 bases, with 19 bases separating them. Germline-derived CDR1 and CDR2 are SGHRS and YFSETQ. CDR3 amino acids: CASSTSGRMTNNEQFF. The CDR3 DNA sequence: TGCGCCAGCAGCACATCAGGACGGATGACTAACAATGAGCAGTTCTTC.

The rearrangement uses TRBV7-2 and TRBJ2-1, with 14 bases matching TRBD2. Germline V gene lookup returns CDR1 SGHTA and CDR2 FQGNSA. This CDR3 region has 17 residues. V was clipped by 4 bases and J by 5 bases; unmatched bases: 7. This CDR3 reads CASSSRPGLAGDNEQFF. As DNA, the CDR3 is TGTGCCAGCAGCTCACGGCCGGGACTAGCGGGAGACAATGAGCAGTTCTTC.

J is TRBJ1-1 and V is TRBV3-1; D might be TRBD1 (5 bases). Germline-derived CDR1 and CDR2 are LGHDT and YNNKEL (reference sequence). Trimming took off 3 bases at V and 1 base at J, with 12 bases between the two ends. CDR3 length: 15 amino acids. The CDR3 region is CASSQVQTANTEAFF. As DNA, the CDR3 is TGTGCCAGCAGCCAGGTTCAGACAGCGAACACTGAAGCTTTCTTT. The full variable domain, completed using reference TRBV3-1 and TRBJ1-1, is DTAVSQTPKYLVTQMGNDKSIKCEQNLGHDTMYWYKQDSKKFLKIMFSYNNKELIINETVPNRFSPKSPDKAHLNLHINSLELGDSAVYFCASSQVQTANTEAFFGQGTRLTVV.

The V gene is TRBV4-1, the J gene TRBJ2-7, with D uncertain. Germline CDR1 reads MGHRA; CDR2 reads YSYEKL. Trimming removed 0 bases from V and 5 bases from J, with 23 bases in between. The CDR3 extends over 18 amino acids. In DNA form, the CDR3 reads TGCGCCAGCAGCCAAGATAATTGGGTTGAGACCCGCTTGAACGAGCAGTACTTC. This translates into CASSQDNWVETRLNEQYF.

For this clonotype: This may arise from a read error, as a much more abundant clone is one base away. V is TRBV28 and J is TRBJ2-7; unclear D gene. The CDR3 is 11 amino acids. CDR1 and CDR2 from the germline V gene are MDHEN and SYDVKM. CDR3 amino acids: CASRENYGQYF. In DNA, the CDR3 is TGTGCCAGCAGGGAGAACTACGGGCAGTACTTC.

The chain employs TRBV27 and TRBJ2-2; D is uncertain. The V end lost 6 bases, the J end lost 3 bases, and 5 bases lay between the germline ends. CDR3 length: 12 residues. Looked up from germline, CDR1 is MNHEY and CDR2 is SMNVEV (reference sequence). The CDR3 nucleotides read TGTGCCAGCAGAACCTACACCGGGGAGCTGTTTTTT. Translated, it gives CASRTYTGELFF.

The V call is TRBV11-2, the J call TRBJ2-5; a possible D gene is TRBD1 (7 bases). V was cut by 4 bases and J by 5 bases, with 17 bases left in between. Germline values: CDR1 SGHAT, CDR2 FQNNGV. The CDR3 spans 15 residues. CDR3 DNA: TGTGCCAGCAGCTCTAGACAGGGAGGTCGGGAGACCCAGTACTTC. Encoded protein: CASSSRQGGRETQYF.